Following are 5 T cell receptor beta chains from one sample sequenced in a study of molecular identifiers for immune sequencing clone quantification. From the PCR reads, TCRdb called clonotypes with MiXCR, one entry per CDR3 protein. The sample shows more than 85,000 distinct CDR3 sequences, 35% of them seen only once. The specimen sequenced was naive CD8+ T cells from blood, with Jurkat cell RNA spiked in. Regarding subset: FACS-sorted CD8+CD4-CCR7+CD45RA+ naive T cells. The receptors stem from a human donor in good health. Some libraries in this study had Jurkat cell RNA spiked in.

This clonotype was recorded at least ten times. The chain couples TRBV29-1 to TRBJ1-2; 8 positions match TRBD1. The CDR3 runs to 11 residues. Losses at the gene ends were 7 bases for V and 8 bases for J; bases not matched to a gene: 6. The germline gives CDR1 SQVTM, CDR2 ANQGSEA. CDR3 sequence (DNA): TGCAGCGCGAGGACAGGGTACGGCTACACCTTC. Translating gives CSARTGYGYTF.

The rearrangement joins TRBV12-3 or TRBV12-4 to TRBJ2-7, with no clear D. V was trimmed by 2 bases and J by 2 bases, leaving 10 bases between them. CDR3 length: 14 amino acids. The chain's CDR3 is CASSLRHKPYEQYF. CDR3 nucleotides: TGTGCCAGCAGTTTACGGCACAAACCCTACGAGCAGTACTTC.

This clonotype is a singleton in its sample. No conserved phenylalanine or tryptophan is present at the end of the CDR3, so a read error is the likely explanation. It is unclear where the CDR3 begins or ends on the DNA, so no DNA is shown, and the CDR3 is as TCRdb lists it. The chain carries TRBV12-3 or TRBV12-4 and TRBJ1-2; the D call in the table, TRBD1, was not verified against the DNA. The length of the CDR3 is 13 amino acids, counting both ends. CDR3 sequence: CASGPGMLGGYTC.

This clonotype has a count of ten or more. The chain has TRBV7-2 and TRBJ2-1; a possible D gene is TRBD1 (5 bases). The germline V gene encodes CDR1 SGHTA and CDR2 FQGNSA. There are 13 residues in the CDR3. V dropped 3 bases and J dropped 9 bases, with 12 bases sitting between them. CDR3 coding DNA: TGTGCCAGCAGCTTCACTTCAGGGCCTGAGCAGTTCTTC. Its translation: CASSFTSGPEQFF.

This clonotype occurred a few times. The chain has TRBV18 and TRBJ2-1; TRBD2 matches 11 bases. The germline V gene encodes CDR1 KGHSH and CDR2 LQKENI. There are 18 residues in the CDR3. V was pared by 1 base and J by 0 bases, with 5 bases of the junction left unmatched. The chain's CDR3 is CASSPRSGRASSYNEQFF. The CDR3, as DNA: TGTGCCAGCTCACCACGTAGCGGGAGGGCTAGCTCCTACAATGAGCAGTTCTTC.